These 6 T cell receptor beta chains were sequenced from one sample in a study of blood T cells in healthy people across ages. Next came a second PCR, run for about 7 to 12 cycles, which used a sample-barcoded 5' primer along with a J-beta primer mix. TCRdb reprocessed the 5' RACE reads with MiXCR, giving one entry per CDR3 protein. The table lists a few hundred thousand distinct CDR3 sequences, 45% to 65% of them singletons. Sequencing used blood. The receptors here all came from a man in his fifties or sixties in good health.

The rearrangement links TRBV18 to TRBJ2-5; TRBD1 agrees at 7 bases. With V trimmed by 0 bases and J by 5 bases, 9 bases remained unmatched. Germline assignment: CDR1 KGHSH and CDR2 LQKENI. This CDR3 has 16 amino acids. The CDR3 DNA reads TGTGCCAGCTCACCACCGGTCCGGGACAGAAGGGAGACCCAGTACTTC. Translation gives CASSPPVRDRRETQYF.

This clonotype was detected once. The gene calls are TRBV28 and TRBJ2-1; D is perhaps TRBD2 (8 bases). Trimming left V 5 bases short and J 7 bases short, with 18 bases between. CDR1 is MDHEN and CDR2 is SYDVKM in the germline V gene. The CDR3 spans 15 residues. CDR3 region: CASSPRQGGRNEQFF. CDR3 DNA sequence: TGTGCCAGCAGTCCTCGACAGGGCGGGAGGAATGAGCAGTTCTTC.

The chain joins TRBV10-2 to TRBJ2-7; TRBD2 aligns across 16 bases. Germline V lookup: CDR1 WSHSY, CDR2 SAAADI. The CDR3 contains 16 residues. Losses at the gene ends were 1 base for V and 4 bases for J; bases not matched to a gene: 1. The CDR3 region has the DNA TGCGCCAGCAGTGAGTTGGGACTAGCGGGAGGGTACGAGCAGTACTTC. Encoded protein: CASSELGLAGGYEQYF.

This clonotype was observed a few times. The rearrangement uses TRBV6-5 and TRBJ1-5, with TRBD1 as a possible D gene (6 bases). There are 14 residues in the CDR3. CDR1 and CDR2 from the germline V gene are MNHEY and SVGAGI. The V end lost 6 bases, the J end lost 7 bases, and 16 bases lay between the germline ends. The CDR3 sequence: CASRAQGPRQPQHF. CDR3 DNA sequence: TGTGCCAGCAGGGCCCAGGGGCCGCGGCAGCCCCAGCATTTT.

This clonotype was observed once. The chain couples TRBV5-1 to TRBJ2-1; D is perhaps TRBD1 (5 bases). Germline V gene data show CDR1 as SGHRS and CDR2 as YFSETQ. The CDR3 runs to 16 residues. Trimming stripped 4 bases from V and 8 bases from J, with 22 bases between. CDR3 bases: TGCGCCAGCAGCCCCCGCAGGGCGGAGCGTGACGATGAGCAGTTCTTC. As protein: CASSPRRAERDDEQFF.

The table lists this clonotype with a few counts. The CDR3 sequence is CSARNRDLYQPQHF. CDR3 coding DNA: TGCAGTGCTAGAAACAGGGACCTTTATCAGCCCCAGCATTTT. This chain joins TRBV20-1 and TRBJ1-5; a possible D gene is TRBD1 (6 bases). Germline V gives CDR1 DFQATT, CDR2 SNEGSKA (reference sequence). The length of the CDR3 is 14 residues. V lost 2 bases to trimming and J lost 5 bases, with 13 bases between them.